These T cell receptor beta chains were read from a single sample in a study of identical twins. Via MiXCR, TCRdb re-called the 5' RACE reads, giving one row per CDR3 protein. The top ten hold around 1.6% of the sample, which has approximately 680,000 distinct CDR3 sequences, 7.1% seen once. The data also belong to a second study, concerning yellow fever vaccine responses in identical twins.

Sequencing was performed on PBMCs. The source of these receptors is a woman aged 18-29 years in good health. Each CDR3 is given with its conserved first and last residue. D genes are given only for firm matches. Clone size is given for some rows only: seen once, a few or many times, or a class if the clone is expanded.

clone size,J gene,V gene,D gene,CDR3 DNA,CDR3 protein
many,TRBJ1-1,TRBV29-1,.,TGCAGCGTTGAAGGATTGGGGGGGTCGAACACTGAAGCTTTCTTT,CSVEGLGGSNTEAFF
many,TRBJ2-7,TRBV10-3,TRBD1,TGTGCCATCAGTAAAGGGACAGGGGGATCCTACGAGCAGTACTTC,CAISKGTGGSYEQYF
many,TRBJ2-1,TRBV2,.,TGTGCCAGCAGCCTTGGGGCTAACAATGAGCAGTTCTTC,CASSLGANNEQFF
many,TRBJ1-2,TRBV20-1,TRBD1,TGCAGTGCTTCGGGACAGGGCTATGGCTACACCTTC,CSASGQGYGYTF
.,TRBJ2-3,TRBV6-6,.,TGTGCCAGCAGTTACTCCCGGTTAGATACGCAGTATTTT,CASSYSRLDTQYF
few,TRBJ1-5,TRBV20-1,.,TGCAGTGCTCCCGGCACCGGAGACGGTGCGGATCAGCCCCAGCATTTT,CSAPGTGDGADQPQHF
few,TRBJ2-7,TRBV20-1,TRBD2,TGCAGTGCTGCGGGACTAGCGGGGACCTCCTACGAGCAGTACTTC,CSAAGLAGTSYEQYF
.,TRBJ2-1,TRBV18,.,TGTGCCAGCTCACCTACGGATGCGAACTCCTACAATGAGCAGTTCTTC,CASSPTDANSYNEQFF
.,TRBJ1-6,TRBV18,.,TGTGCCAGCTCACCACCGGTGTCCCAGGGTTCGAATAATTCACCCCTCCACTTT,CASSPPVSQGSNNSPLHF
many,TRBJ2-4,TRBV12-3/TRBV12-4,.,TGTGCCAGCAGTCCTCGATCGGGACAAAACATTCAGTACTTC,CASSPRSGQNIQYF
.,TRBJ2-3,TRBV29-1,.,TGCAGCGTTGAAGTCGGGGGCCCGGCAGATACGCAGTATTTT,CSVEVGGPADTQYF
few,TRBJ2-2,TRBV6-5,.,TGTGCCAGCAGTTACTCGAGGACCGCAAACACCGGGGAGCTGTTTTTT,CASSYSRTANTGELFF
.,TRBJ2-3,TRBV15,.,TGTGCCACCAGCAGAGTTTGGCAGGGATCCACAGATACGCAGTATTTT,CATSRVWQGSTDTQYF
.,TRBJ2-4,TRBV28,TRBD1,TGTGCCAGCAGTCCGAGACAGGGGTCAGACATTCAGTACTTC,CASSPRQGSDIQYF
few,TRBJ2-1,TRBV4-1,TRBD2,TGCGCCAGCAGCCAAGAGGCTAGCGGGGGCTACAATGAGCAGTTCTTC,CASSQEASGGYNEQFF
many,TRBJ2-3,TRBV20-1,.,TGCAGTGCTAGAGTGGCGACGACAGATACGCAGTATTTT,CSARVATTDTQYF
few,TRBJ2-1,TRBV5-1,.,TGCGCCAGCAGCTTGGCCTATGAGGGGGGGAGCCCGAATGAGCAGTTCTTC,CASSLAYEGGSPNEQFF
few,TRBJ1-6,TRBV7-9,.,TGTGCCAGCAGTCATTTTACAGGAGATAATTCACCCCTCCACTTT,CASSHFTGDNSPLHF
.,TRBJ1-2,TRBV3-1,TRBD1,TGTGCCAGCAGCCTAACGGACAGGAACTATGGCTACACCTTC,CASSLTDRNYGYTF
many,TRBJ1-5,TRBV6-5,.,TGTGCCAGCAGTTACAATGCGGATCAGCCCCAGCATTTT,CASSYNADQPQHF
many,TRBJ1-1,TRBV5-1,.,TGCGCCAGCAGATTCGGGACAACGAACACTGAAGCTTTCTTT,CASRFGTTNTEAFF
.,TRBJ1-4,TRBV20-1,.,TGCAGTGCTAGCGGGGGGGCTGAAAAACTGTTTTTT,CSASGGAEKLFF
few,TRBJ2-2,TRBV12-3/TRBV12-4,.,TGTGCCAGCAGTTTCTTCCTCAACACCGGGGAGCTGTTTTTT,CASSFFLNTGELFF
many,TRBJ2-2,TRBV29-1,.,TGCAGCGTCCGACTAGTCTCGGACACCGGGGAGCTGTTTTTT,CSVRLVSDTGELFF
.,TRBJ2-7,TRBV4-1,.,TGCGCCAGCAACCAGGTTTGGGAATACGAGCAGTACTTC,CASNQVWEYEQYF
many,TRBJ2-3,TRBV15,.,TGTGCCACCAGCAGAGCCACAGCTGATACGCAGTATTTT,CATSRATADTQYF
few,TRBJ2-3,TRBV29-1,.,TGCAGCGTTGGGGCAGGGGCAGATACGCAGTATTTT,CSVGAGADTQYF
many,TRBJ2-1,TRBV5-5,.,TGTGCCAGCAGCTTGGCGTGGAGCTCCTACAATGAGCAGTTCTTC,CASSLAWSSYNEQFF
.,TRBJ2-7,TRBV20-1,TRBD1,TGCAGTGCTAGAGATCACAGGACAGGGACCTACGAGCAGTACTTC,CSARDHRTGTYEQYF
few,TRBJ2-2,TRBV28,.,TGTGCCAGCAGTTGGGACGGACCTCAGTTTAACACCGGGGAGCTGTTTTTT,CASSWDGPQFNTGELFF
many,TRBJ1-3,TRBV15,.,TGTGCCACCAGCAGAGGTGGAAACACCATATATTTT,CATSRGGNTIYF
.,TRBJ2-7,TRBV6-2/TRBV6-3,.,TGTGCCAGCAGTTCCGGGCCCCGGCCCTACGAGCAGTACTTC,CASSSGPRPYEQYF
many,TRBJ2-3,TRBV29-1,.,TGCAGCGTTGATAGGGGTAACACAGATACGCAGTATTTT,CSVDRGNTDTQYF
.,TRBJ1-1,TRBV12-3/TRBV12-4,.,TGTGCCAGCAGTACTACGACAGTGAACACTGAAGCTTTCTTT,CASSTTTVNTEAFF
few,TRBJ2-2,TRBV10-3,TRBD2,TGTGCCATCGGGGGACTAGCGGGAGGCACCGGGGAGCTGTTTTTT,CAIGGLAGGTGELFF
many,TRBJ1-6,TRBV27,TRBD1,TGTGCCAGCAGTCCGGCCGGGACAGGGTTCTTTTCACCCCTCCACTTT,CASSPAGTGFFSPLHF
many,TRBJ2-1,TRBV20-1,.,TGCAGTGCTAGATCCCCGTACGGGAGTCAGAATGAGCAGTTCTTC,CSARSPYGSQNEQFF
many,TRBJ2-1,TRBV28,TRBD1,TGTGCCAGCAGTTTTGCGACAGGGCGTAGGAATGAGCAGTTCTTC,CASSFATGRRNEQFF
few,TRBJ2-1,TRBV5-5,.,TGTGCCAGCAGCTTGTCCCAACCCTCCTACAATGAGCAGTTCTTC,CASSLSQPSYNEQFF
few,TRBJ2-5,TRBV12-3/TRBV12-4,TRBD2,TGTGCCAGCAGTTTCGGGACTAGCGGGTACGGTCAAGAGACCCAGTACTTC,CASSFGTSGYGQETQYF
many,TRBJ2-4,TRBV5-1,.,TGCGCCAGCAGCTTGGGGACGGGATCGAAAAACATTCAGTACTTC,CASSLGTGSKNIQYF
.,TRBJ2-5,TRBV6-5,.,TGTGCCAGCAGTTACAGCAGGGACCAAGAGACCCAGTACTTC,CASSYSRDQETQYF
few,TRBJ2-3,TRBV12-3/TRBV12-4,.,TGTGCCAGCAATTCAAATATAGCGGACACAGATACGCAGTATTTT,CASNSNIADTDTQYF